Following are 24 T cell receptor beta chains from one sample sequenced in a study of human T cells and chemical hapten exposure. As to time point: pre-sensitization, week 0. Specified treatment: therapeutic diphenylcyclopropenone sensitization with weekly scalp DPC. From the RACE reads, TCRdb called clonotypes with MiXCR, one entry per CDR3 protein. Of over 300,000 distinct CDR3 sequences listed, approximately 5.1% are singletons. The specimen was whole blood, collected in connection with sensitization to the hapten diphenylcyclopropenone (DPC). The receptors shown here come from a woman between 50 and 59 years old with alopecia areata. Some clones in this sample may be carry-over from other donors' samples.

This clonotype was counted between two and nine times. The rearrangement links TRBV2 to TRBJ1-1, with D hard to call. The germline V gene has CDR1 SNHLY and CDR2 FYNNEI. Trimming took 3 bases from V and 0 from J, leaving 11 bases between them. The CDR3 has 15 amino acids. The CDR3, as DNA: TGTGCCAGCAGTGAGGGAAGGAAGATGAACACTGAAGCTTTCTTT. Its protein is CASSEGRKMNTEAFF. Combining the CDR3 with reference TRBV2 and TRBJ1-1 gives the whole variable domain EPEVTQTPSHQVTQMGQEVILRCVPISNHLYFYWYRQILGQKVEFLVSFYNNEISEKSEIFDDQFSVERPDGSNFTLKIRSTKLEDSAMYFCASSEGRKMNTEAFFGQGTRLTVV.

This clonotype was seen ten or more times. This chain uses TRBV27 with TRBJ2-6; no definite D call. This CDR3 region has 15 residues. Germline V gene data show CDR1 as MNHEY and CDR2 as SMNVEV (reference sequence). Trimming took off 8 bases at V and 2 bases at J, with 13 bases between the two ends. CDR3: CASPPPGPGANVLTF. DNA for the CDR3: TGTGCCAGCCCCCCTCCCGGGCCTGGGGCCAACGTCCTGACTTTC. Based on the CDR3 plus reference TRBV27 and TRBJ2-6, the full variable domain is EAQVTQNPRYLITVTGKKLTVTCSQNMNHEYMSWYRQDPGLGLRQIYYSMNVEVTDKGDVPEGYKVSRKEKRNFPLILESPSPNQTSLYFCASPPPGPGANVLTFGAGSRLTVL.

The table lists this clonotype with a few counts. The chain carries TRBV20-1 and TRBJ1-1; D is uncertain. Trimming shortened V by 1 base and J by 0 bases, and 9 bases separated the two germline ends. Germline CDR1 DFQATT, CDR2 SNEGSKA (reference sequence). This CDR3 is 14 amino acids long. CDR3 sequence reads: CSARAYILNTEAFF. The CDR3 DNA is TGCAGTGCTAGAGCTTACATACTGAACACTGAAGCTTTCTTT.

Only a few counts were recorded for this clonotype. The V gene is TRBV18, the J gene TRBJ1-6, with TRBD1 matching over 8 bases. The CDR3 is made up of 16 amino acids. CDR1 and CDR2 (germline): KGHSH, LQKENI. V lost 3 bases, J lost 8 bases, and 9 bases stayed unmatched. The DNA for the CDR3 is TGTGCCAGCTCACCCTTAGACAGGGGCGCCTATTCACCCCTCCACTTT. Translated: CASSPLDRGAYSPLHF.

The chain joins TRBV3-1 to TRBJ2-1; D is unclear. CDR1 LGHDT and CDR2 YNNKEL come from the germline V gene (reference sequence). The CDR3 contains 15 residues. V lost 1 base to trimming and J lost 3 bases, with 10 bases between them. The CDR3 loop reads CASSQGPGNYNEQFF. As DNA, the CDR3 is TGTGCCAGCAGCCAAGGGCCCGGAAACTACAATGAGCAGTTCTTC.

Many counts were recorded for this clonotype. J is TRBJ2-3 and V is TRBV20-1, with 12 bases lining up with TRBD1. The germline CDR1 and CDR2 sequences are DFQATT and SNEGSKA (reference sequence). The CDR3 has 15 residues. The V gene end was trimmed by 6 bases and the J gene end by 6 bases; junction bases not matched to a gene: 10. The DNA of the CDR3 is TGCAGTGCCAGAAATCCGGGACAGGGGGCCGATACGCAGTATTTT. Its translation: CSARNPGQGADTQYF.

The table lists this clonotype with many counts. The chain recombines TRBV28 with TRBJ2-7; possibly TRBD1 or TRBD2 for D (5 bases each). CDR3 length equals 17 residues. Germline CDR1 is MDHEN and CDR2 is SYDVKM. Trimming left V 3 bases short and J 4 bases short, with 22 bases between. The DNA of the CDR3 is TGTGCCAGCAGTTTTGAGCGGTCCGACAGCCTAACTTACGAGCAGTACTTC. Residues: CASSFERSDSLTYEQYF. The variable domain in full, with the rest retrieved from reference TRBV28 and TRBJ2-7, is DVKVTQSSRYLVKRTGEKVFLECVQDMDHENMFWYRQDPGLGLRLIYFSYDVKMKEKGDIPEGYSVSREKKERFSLILESASTNQTSMYLCASSFERSDSLTYEQYFGPGTRLTVT.

This clonotype was observed a few times. J is TRBJ1-1 and V is TRBV3-1; TRBD1 aligns across 8 bases. Germline V CDR1 and CDR2: LGHDT, YNNKEL (reference sequence). V shed 4 bases and J 4 bases; nucleotides not matched to a gene: 8. The CDR3 has 15 residues. The CDR3 spells CASSLRDRRATEAFF. CDR3 bases: TGTGCCAGCAGCCTCCGGGACAGGCGGGCCACTGAAGCTTTCTTT.

This clonotype was seen repeatedly, ten times or more. V gene TRBV11-2 combines with J gene TRBJ2-5, with D possibly being TRBD1 (6 bases). V lost 6 bases, J lost 2 bases, and 10 bases lay in between. The CDR3 is made up of 13 amino acids. The V gene's germline CDR1 is SGHAT and CDR2 FQNNGV. CDR3 nucleotides: TGTGCCAGCAGAGCCGGACAGCAAGAGACCCAGTACTTC. Protein product: CASRAGQQETQYF.

This clonotype has a count of ten or more. V is TRBV11-2 and J is TRBJ2-3; 8 bases agree with TRBD2. The germline gives CDR1 SGHAT, CDR2 FQNNGV. Losses at the gene ends were 5 bases for V and 4 bases for J; bases not matched to a gene: 5. The CDR3 is made up of 14 amino acids. This CDR3 is CASSVAGMADTQYF. CDR3 sequence (DNA): TGTGCCAGCAGCGTAGCGGGAATGGCAGATACGCAGTATTTT.

This clonotype was counted at least ten times. The V call is TRBV10-3, the J call TRBJ1-3; D remains unclear. The CDR3 consists of 13 residues. Trimming removed 10 bases from V and 2 bases from J, with 12 bases in between. Germline CDR1 is ENHRY and CDR2 is SYGVKD. The DNA of the CDR3 is TGTGCCACCCAGGCTTGGACTGGAAACACCATATATTTT. Translating gives CATQAWTGNTIYF.

This clonotype appeared many times. The J gene is TRBJ2-7, the V gene TRBV7-2, with TRBD2 matching over 8 bases. Germline V gene data show CDR1 as SGHTA and CDR2 as FQGNSA. Losses at the gene ends were 5 bases for V and 2 bases for J; bases not matched to a gene: 5. This CDR3 contains 14 residues. CDR3 loop: CASSPGGGPYEQYF. The CDR3 bases are TGTGCCAGCAGCCCCGGGGGGGGTCCCTACGAGCAGTACTTC.

Only a few counts were recorded for this clonotype. The V and J genes are TRBV25-1 and TRBJ1-4; D not resolved. V lost 2 bases and J 4 bases, leaving 8 bases between the germline ends. Germline CDR1 MGHDK, CDR2 SYGVNS. CDR3 length: 14 residues. CDR3 coding DNA: TGTGCCAGCAGTGAAACGGGGTTTAATGAAAAACTGTTTTTT. It translates to CASSETGFNEKLFF.

This clonotype was counted only a few times. This chain joins TRBV6-1 and TRBJ2-5; D unresolved. The germline CDR1 and CDR2 sequences are MNHNS and SASEGT. Trimming cost V 7 bases and J 0 bases, with 12 bases left between them. This CDR3 is 14 amino acids long. The CDR3 sequence: CASTRQSYQETQYF. The CDR3 DNA sequence: TGTGCCAGCACACGCCAGTCGTACCAAGAGACCCAGTACTTC.

This clonotype was seen only a few times. V and J are TRBV10-3 and TRBJ1-3; a possible D gene is TRBD1 (5 bases). The length of the CDR3 is 13 residues. V was clipped by 10 bases and J by 1 base, with 11 bases between them. Germline V gives CDR1 ENHRY, CDR2 SYGVKD. CDR3 sequence reads: CASQGNSGNTIYF. The DNA for the CDR3 is TGTGCCAGTCAGGGTAATTCTGGAAACACCATATATTTT.

The genes are TRBV12-3 or TRBV12-4 and TRBJ1-2, with D possibly matching TRBD1 (6 bases). Trimming cost V 6 bases and J 7 bases, with 15 bases left between them. CDR3 length equals 13 residues. CDR3 protein: CASSSTGSPGYTF. CDR3 sequence (DNA): TGTGCCAGCAGCTCAACAGGGTCGCCTGGCTACACCTTC.

This clonotype showed up many times. The chain combines TRBV29-1 with TRBJ2-1; tentative D call: TRBD2 (5 bases). Trimming took off 4 bases at V and 2 bases at J, with 6 bases between the two ends. This CDR3 comprises 12 residues. Germline V gene lookup returns CDR1 SQVTM and CDR2 ANQGSEA. CDR3 sequence: CSVAGTYNEQFF. CDR3 nucleotides: TGCAGCGTTGCCGGGACCTACAATGAGCAGTTCTTC.

Turning to this clonotype: Since a much larger clone is just one base distant, this may be a read error. This chain connects TRBV6-5 to TRBJ1-6; TRBD1 might be the D (6 bases). From germline, CDR1 is MNHEY and CDR2 SVGAGI. The CDR3 length is 18 residues. This CDR3 is CTSSYSVTGSSYNSPLHF. The CDR3, as DNA: TGTACCAGCAGTTACTCCGTTACAGGGAGCTCCTATAATTCACCCCTCCACTTT.

In its sample, this clonotype was seen many times. V is TRBV12-3 or TRBV12-4 and J is TRBJ2-3, with 8 bases matching TRBD1. The J segment lost 4 bases and the V segment lost 1 base, leaving 4 bases of the junction unmatched. The CDR3 sequence is 15 residues long. CDR3 sequence reads: CASSLEGQVPDTQYF. In DNA form, the CDR3 reads TGTGCCAGCAGTTTAGAGGGACAGGTCCCAGATACGCAGTATTTT.

This clonotype has a count of ten or more. The chain has TRBV6-4 and TRBJ2-3; 9 bases agree with TRBD2. Germline loops: CDR1 MRHNA, CDR2 SNTAGT. The CDR3 runs to 16 residues. The ends lost 3 bases at V and 5 bases at J; junction bases unmatched: 9. The CDR3 here is CASSENGGGEVDTQYF. CDR3 in DNA: TGTGCCAGCAGTGAGAACGGCGGGGGGGAAGTAGATACGCAGTATTTT.

Ten or more counts support this clonotype. The V gene is TRBV6-2 or TRBV6-3, the J gene TRBJ2-7; D not certain. The germline V gene encodes CDR1 MNHEY and CDR2 SVGEGT. The CDR3 contains 13 residues. V lost 6 bases and J 5 bases, leaving 14 bases between the germline ends. The CDR3, as DNA: TGTGCCAGCAGCGATAGACCCACCGACGAGCAGTACTTC. Amino acids: CASSDRPTDEQYF.

A few counts support this clonotype. The chain uses TRBV4-3 and TRBJ1-1, with TRBD1 matching 9 bases. The V segment lost 3 bases and the J segment 5 bases; nucleotides outside the gene matches: 4. CDR3 length: 14 amino acids. CDR1 and CDR2 from the germline V gene are LGHNA and YSLEER. The CDR3: CASSQGTGWTEAFF. The CDR3 coding sequence is TGCGCCAGCAGCCAGGGGACAGGGTGGACTGAAGCTTTCTTT.

Many counts were recorded for this clonotype. The DNA for the CDR3 is TGTGCCAGCAGTCCCCCCCAGGGTAATGAGCAGTTCTTC. This translates into CASSPPQGNEQFF. V gene TRBV12-3 or TRBV12-4 combines with J gene TRBJ2-1; a possible D gene is TRBD1 (5 bases). The CDR3 covers 13 residues. V gave up 5 bases and J gave up 7 bases, with 12 bases separating them.

This clonotype has a handful of counts. The CDR3 loop reads CASSSGRTSGANVLTF. DNA of the CDR3: TGCGCCAGCAGTTCCGGACGGACCTCTGGGGCCAACGTCCTGACTTTC. The chain uses TRBV5-1 and TRBJ2-6; D is unclear. This CDR3 has 16 residues. Germline CDR1 SGHRS, CDR2 YFSETQ. Trimming pared 5 bases from V and 0 bases from J, leaving 12 bases between. The variable domain in full, with the rest retrieved from reference TRBV5-1 and TRBJ2-6, is KAGVTQTPRYLIKTRGQQVTLSCSPISGHRSVSWYQQTPGQGLQFLFEYFSETQRNKGNFPGRFSGRQFSNSRSEMNVSTLELGDSALYLCASSSGRTSGANVLTFGAGSRLTVL.